The source of this T cell receptor beta chain is a study of cytomegalovirus exposure and HLA in healthy donors. Study in general: Within an early data release were tens of millions of unique TCRs drawn from HLA-typed donors. When 300 to 500 donors were genotyped, approximately 81% of them were found to fall in the Caucasian-associated ancestry cluster.

A note on this clone: Its antigen remains unidentified.

Study-wide findings and caveats: In a later analysis, DRB1 alleles had the most associated TCRs; HLA-C alleles the fewest. In terms of immune exposure information, only CMV serostatus was available.

The primer mix had 60 Vbeta and 13 Jbeta primers. Method: immunoSEQ multiplex PCR; TCRdb's copy keeps in-frame clones and lacks some. The repertoire holds about 110,000 clones, with over 65% as singletons. The TCR sequence derives from a female donor in good health and CMV-seropositive. Sequencing used PBMCs.

CDR3 protein: CASSGGTGLTYEQYF. In DNA form, the CDR3 reads TGTGCCAGCAGTGGGGGGACAGGGCTCACCTACGAGCAGTACTTC. The chain carries TRBV6-1 and TRBJ2-7; TRBD1 matches 9 bases. Germline-derived CDR1 and CDR2 are MNHNS and SASEGT. The V segment lost 4 bases and the J segment 2 bases; nucleotides outside the gene matches: 6. CDR3 size: 15 residues.